The present entry profiles one TCR beta chain with its context. Memory CD4+ cells were the fraction left after CD45RA+ naive selection. The data derive from a study of shared clonotypes between healthy human individuals. Assay: immunoSEQ multiplex PCR; the TCRdb copy retains only in-frame clones and omits some. The sample contains about 680,000 clones, roughly 70% of which appear only once. J was trimmed by 2 bases and V by 4 bases; bases with no gene match: 8. This CDR3 contains 16 residues. Germline values: CDR1 WSHSY, CDR2 SAAADI. The chain links TRBV10-2 to TRBJ2-7, with 10 bases fitting TRBD2. The sample was memory CD4+ T cells sorted from blood. Subset defined: CD45RA-negative fraction. This receptor was identified in a woman aged 30 to 39 in good health. CDR3: CASSASSGRGAYEQYF. The CDR3 nucleotides are TGCGCCAGCAGTGCGTCTAGCGGGAGAGGGGCCTACGAGCAGTACTTC.